One and the same sample provided the 21 T cell receptor beta chains below, sequenced in a study of human T cells and chemical hapten exposure. From the RACE reads, TCRdb called clonotypes with MiXCR, one entry per CDR3 protein. The table lists a few hundred thousand distinct CDR3 sequences, approximately 5% of them singletons. The time point was: patch test 1, 2 weeks after DPC sensitization. Treatment meaning: therapeutic diphenylcyclopropenone sensitization with weekly scalp DPC. This specimen consisted of whole blood, obtained in connection with sensitization to the hapten diphenylcyclopropenone (DPC). The receptor set was obtained from a woman aged 50 to 65 with alopecia areata. Some clones in this sample may be carry-over from other donors' samples.

Only a few counts were recorded for this clonotype. The rearrangement uses TRBV6-6 and TRBJ2-2, with D uncertain. This CDR3 has 12 residues. Between the trimmed V and J ends, which lost 5 bases and 7 bases, there was a span of 8 bases. Germline CDR1 and CDR2: MNHNY and SVGAGI (reference sequence). The CDR3 DNA sequence: TGTGCCAGCAGTCCGGAGATCGGGGAGCTGTTTTTT. This translates into CASSPEIGELFF.

This clonotype was observed many times. The chain uses TRBV3-1 and TRBJ1-1; D is perhaps TRBD1 (6 bases). CDR3 size: 14 residues. With 1 base removed from V and 5 bases from J, the gap between germline ends came to 11 bases. CDR1 is LGHDT and CDR2 is YNNKEL in the germline V gene (reference sequence). CDR3 sequence reads: CASSQVGARTEAFF. The CDR3, as DNA: TGTGCCAGCAGCCAAGTGGGGGCGAGGACTGAAGCTTTCTTT.

This clonotype was seen a handful of times. The chain is built from TRBV5-5 and TRBJ2-2, with D possibly TRBD1 on 5 matching bases. The ends were cut back, 3 bases at V and 0 bases at J, with 12 bases in the middle. Germline V gene sequence: CDR1 SGHKS, CDR2 YYEKEE (reference sequence). This CDR3 comprises 16 residues. CDR3 bases: TGTGCCAGCAGCTCGGCCCGGACACCGAACACCGGGGAGCTGTTTTTT. It yields the protein CASSSARTPNTGELFF.

This clonotype was counted ten times or more. The J gene is TRBJ1-5, the V gene TRBV12-3 or TRBV12-4; D may be TRBD1 (5 bases). V gave up 10 bases and J gave up 0 bases, with 13 bases separating them. The CDR3 has 14 residues. The CDR3 DNA follows: TGTGCCAACCGACTGGACAATAGCAATCAGCCCCAGCATTTT. This codes for CANRLDNSNQPQHF.

This sequence joins TRBV4-1 and TRBJ1-1; no firm D call. The germline gives CDR1 MGHRA, CDR2 YSYEKL. V lost 1 base, J lost 5 bases, and 14 bases lay in between. The CDR3 is 15 amino acids. CDR3 DNA: TGCGCCAGCAGCCAAGCCGATGAGAGCGAGACTGAAGCTTTCTTT. This codes for CASSQADESETEAFF.

This clonotype was observed a few times. This chain links TRBV6-5 with TRBJ2-5, with D maybe TRBD2 (6 bases). CDR1 and CDR2 (germline): MNHEY, SVGAGI. The CDR3 consists of 14 residues. V was shortened by 5 bases and J by 0 bases, with 10 bases between the two germline ends. CDR3 sequence: CASSPTRNQETQYF. CDR3 in DNA: TGTGCCAGCAGTCCGACTAGGAACCAAGAGACCCAGTACTTC.

The chain is built from TRBV6-1 and TRBJ2-3, with D perhaps being TRBD1 or TRBD2 (7 bases each). CDR1 is MNHNS and CDR2 is SASEGT in the germline V gene. The CDR3 extends over 14 amino acids. Trimming left V 9 bases short and J 3 bases short, with 16 bases between. In DNA form, the CDR3 reads TGTGCCAGTCGACAGGGAGGGGGGACAGATACGCAGTATTTT. Its protein product is CASRQGGGTDTQYF.

This clonotype showed up many times. The genes are TRBV7-2 and TRBJ2-3; TRBD1 matches at 7 bases. CDR1 is SGHTA and CDR2 is FQGNSA in the germline V gene. V shed 5 bases and J 6 bases; nucleotides not matched to a gene: 8. The CDR3 loop spans 14 amino acids. The CDR3 DNA follows: TGTGCCAGCAGCCCACAGACAGGGACCGATACGCAGTATTTT. Amino acid sequence: CASSPQTGTDTQYF.

This clonotype showed up many times. The chain couples TRBV6-6 to TRBJ2-3, with no clear D. This CDR3 comprises 16 residues. Germline V gene lookup returns CDR1 MNHNY and CDR2 SVGAGI (reference sequence). V was shortened by 6 bases and J by 1 base, with 17 bases between the two germline ends. The CDR3 bases are TGTGCCAGCAGACCGGGCTTCATAGCCGGCACAGATACGCAGTATTTT. Amino acids: CASRPGFIAGTDTQYF.

Of note for this clonotype: Without the conserved terminal phenylalanine or tryptophan, this CDR3 likely stems from a read error. The chain combines TRBV5-1 with TRBJ1-1; no firm D call. The V end lost 0 bases, the J end lost 4 bases, and 13 bases lay between the germline ends. The CDR3 is made up of 15 amino acids. Germline CDR1 reads SGHRS; CDR2 reads YFSETQ. The CDR3 sequence: CASSLELAPSTEAFL. The CDR3 region has the DNA TGCGCCAGCAGCTTGGAATTGGCACCGAGCACTGAAGCTTTCTTA.

The CDR3 reads CASSYGGPTGYTF. In DNA form, the CDR3 reads TGTGCCAGCAGTTACGGAGGGCCGACTGGCTACACCTTC. The chain combines TRBV6-5 with TRBJ1-2; unclear D gene. This CDR3 is 13 amino acids long. Germline values: CDR1 MNHEY, CDR2 SVGAGI. The germline V and J ends were trimmed by 2 bases and 7 bases, with 11 bases remaining between them.

For this clonotype: A read error is possible here, since a much larger clone lies one base away. The conserved phenylalanine or tryptophan is not found at the CDR3 terminus, so this likely reflects a read error. The rearrangement links TRBV15 to TRBJ2-5, with D perhaps assigned TRBD1 or TRBD2 (7 bases each). This CDR3 contains 15 residues. CDR1 is LNHNV and CDR2 is YYDKDF in the germline V gene (reference sequence). V was clipped by 3 bases and J by 5 bases, with 16 bases between them. The CDR3 reads CATSRGGGLQETQYL. CDR3 in DNA: TGTGCCACCAGCAGGGGAGGGGGCCTTCAGGAGACCCAGTACTTA.

The chain combines TRBV3-1 with TRBJ2-2; D is ambiguous. The CDR3 is made up of 13 amino acids. V was shortened by 4 bases and J by 5 bases, with 8 bases between the two germline ends. The germline gives CDR1 LGHDT, CDR2 YNNKEL (reference sequence). Here the CDR3 reads CASSPTRTGELFF. In DNA, the CDR3 is TGTGCCAGCAGCCCTACGAGGACCGGGGAGCTGTTTTTT.

This clonotype has a count of ten or more. This rearrangement joins TRBV7-2 to TRBJ2-3, with a weak D call TRBD2 (5 bases). Between the trimmed V and J ends, which lost 3 bases and 5 bases, there was a span of 12 bases. The CDR3 length is 14 residues. The V gene's germline CDR1 is SGHTA and CDR2 FQGNSA. The CDR3 loop reads CASSFLGGGDTQYF. DNA of the CDR3: TGTGCCAGCAGCTTTTTAGGAGGAGGAGATACGCAGTATTTT.

This clonotype was counted at least ten times. V gene TRBV29-1 combines with J gene TRBJ1-1; D unclear. Germline lookup yields CDR1 SQVTM and CDR2 ANQGSEA. V gave up 4 bases and J gave up 4 bases, with 16 bases separating them. The length of the CDR3 is 14 residues. The CDR3 DNA reads TGCAGCGTTGTTAGTTGGGCCAGTGGCACTGAAGCTTTCTTT. This codes for CSVVSWASGTEAFF.

J is TRBJ2-7 and V is TRBV27, with 10 bases matching TRBD1. The CDR3 contains 14 residues. Germline CDR1 MNHEY, CDR2 SMNVEV (reference sequence). V gave up 5 bases and J gave up 7 bases; unmatched junction bases: 8. DNA for the CDR3: TGTGCCAGCAGTCTAAAGGGACAGGGGAGGGAGCAGTACTTC. Its protein product is CASSLKGQGREQYF.

This clonotype was counted only a few times. The chain employs TRBV28 and TRBJ2-1; the match to TRBD1 covers 9 bases. From germline, CDR1 is MDHEN and CDR2 SYDVKM. CDR3 length: 16 residues. V shed 6 bases and J 2 bases; nucleotides not matched to a gene: 8. DNA for the CDR3: TGTGCCAGCAGCTGGTCCCGGACAGGGGCCTACAATGAGCAGTTCTTC. It codes for CASSWSRTGAYNEQFF.

This clonotype has a count of ten or more. The gene calls are TRBV6-2 or TRBV6-3 and TRBJ2-3; perhaps TRBD2 as D (5 bases). Per the germline V gene, CDR1 is MNHEY and CDR2 is SVGEGT. This CDR3 has 14 amino acids. V lost 6 bases and J lost 2, with 12 bases in between. The DNA of the CDR3 is TGTGCCAGCAGGGACTCCCTTTCCACAGATACGCAGTATTTT. Amino acids: CASRDSLSTDTQYF.

This clonotype has a count of ten or more. This chain links TRBV29-1 with TRBJ1-1; D not resolved. V gave up 7 bases and J gave up 5 bases, with 8 bases separating them. The CDR3 is made up of 10 amino acids. From germline, CDR1 is SQVTM and CDR2 ANQGSEA. The CDR3 bases are TGCAGCGCCGGAGGGACTGAAGCTTTCTTT. As protein: CSAGGTEAFF.

The sample holds many counts of this clonotype. The gene calls are TRBV4-3 and TRBJ2-1, with 12 bases identical to TRBD2. CDR3 size: 17 residues. CDR1 and CDR2 (germline): LGHNA, YSLEER. Trimming at V came to 5 bases and at J to 7 bases, leaving 12 bases not matched to a gene. The CDR3 DNA is TGCGCCAGCAGCGAAGTGATGGGCCTAGCGGGAGGGAATGAGCAGTTCTTC. This sequence encodes CASSEVMGLAGGNEQFF.

The chain recombines TRBV5-1 with TRBJ2-1; 11 bases map to TRBD2. CDR3 length equals 14 residues. Germline V gives CDR1 SGHRS, CDR2 YFSETQ. The trim removed 0 bases at V and 10 bases at J, leaving 3 bases unmatched. The CDR3 DNA reads TGCGCCAGCAGCTTGGTAGCGGGGGGGCAAGAGCAGTTCTTC. It encodes CASSLVAGGQEQFF.